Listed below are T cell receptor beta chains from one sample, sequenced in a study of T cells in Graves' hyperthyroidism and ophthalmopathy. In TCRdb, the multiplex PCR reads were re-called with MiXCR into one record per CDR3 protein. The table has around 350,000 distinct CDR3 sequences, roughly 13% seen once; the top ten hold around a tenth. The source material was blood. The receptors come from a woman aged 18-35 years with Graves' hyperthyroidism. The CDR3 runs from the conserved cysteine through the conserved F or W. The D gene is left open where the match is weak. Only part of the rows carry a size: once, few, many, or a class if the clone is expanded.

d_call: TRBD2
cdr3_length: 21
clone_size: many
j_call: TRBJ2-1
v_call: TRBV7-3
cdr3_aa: CASSLIAGAGGAQSSYNEQFF
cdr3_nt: TGTGCCAGCAGCTTAATCGCCGGAGCGGGAGGGGCGCAGAGCTCCTACAATGAGCAGTTCTTC

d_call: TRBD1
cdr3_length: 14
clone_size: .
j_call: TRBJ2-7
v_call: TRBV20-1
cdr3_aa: CSARPGQGAYEQYF
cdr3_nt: TGCAGTGCGCGTCCGGGACAGGGGGCTTACGAGCAGTACTTC

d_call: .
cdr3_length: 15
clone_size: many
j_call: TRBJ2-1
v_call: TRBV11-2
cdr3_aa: CASSPVWGKNNEQFF
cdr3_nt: TGTGCCAGCAGCCCGGTTTGGGGGAAGAACAATGAGCAGTTCTTC

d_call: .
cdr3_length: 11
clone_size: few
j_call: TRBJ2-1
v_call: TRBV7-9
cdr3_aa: CASSLVAEQFF
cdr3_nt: TGTGCCAGCAGCTTAGTTGCAGAGCAGTTCTTC

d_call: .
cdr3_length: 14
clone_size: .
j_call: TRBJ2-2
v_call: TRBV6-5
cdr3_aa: CASSYWRGTGELFF
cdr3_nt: TGTGCCAGCAGTTACTGGAGGGGCACCGGGGAGCTGTTTTTT

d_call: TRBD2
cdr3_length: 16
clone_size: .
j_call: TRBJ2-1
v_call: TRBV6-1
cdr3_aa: CASRTLMTSGSYEQFF
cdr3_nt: TGTGCCAGCAGAACACTTATGACTAGCGGGAGTTATGAGCAGTTCTTC

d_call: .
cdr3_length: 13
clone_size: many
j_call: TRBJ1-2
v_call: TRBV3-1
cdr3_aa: CASSQDLNGGYTF
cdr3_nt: TGTGCCAGCAGCCAAGATTTAAACGGGGGCTACACCTTC

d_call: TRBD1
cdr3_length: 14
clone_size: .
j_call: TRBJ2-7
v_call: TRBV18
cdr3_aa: CASSHGQGVREQYF
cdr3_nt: TGTGCCAGCTCACACGGACAGGGGGTGCGAGAGCAGTACTTC

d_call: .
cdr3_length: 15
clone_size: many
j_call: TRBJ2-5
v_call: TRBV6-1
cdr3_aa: CASSYAGAGKETQYF
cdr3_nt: TGTGCCAGCAGTTATGCGGGGGCCGGGAAAGAGACCCAGTACTTC

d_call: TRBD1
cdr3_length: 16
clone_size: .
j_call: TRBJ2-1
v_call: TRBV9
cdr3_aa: CASSVYYRGPYNEQFF
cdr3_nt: TGTGCCAGCAGCGTCTACTACAGGGGGCCCTACAATGAGCAGTTCTTC

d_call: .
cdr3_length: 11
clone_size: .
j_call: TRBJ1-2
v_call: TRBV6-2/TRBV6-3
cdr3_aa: CASQHGYGYTF
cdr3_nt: TGTGCCAGCCAACACGGGTATGGCTACACCTTC

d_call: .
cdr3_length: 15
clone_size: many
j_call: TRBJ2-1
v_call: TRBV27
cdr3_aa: CATAIDGSSYNEQFF
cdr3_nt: TGTGCCACCGCCATCGACGGGAGCTCCTACAATGAGCAGTTCTTC

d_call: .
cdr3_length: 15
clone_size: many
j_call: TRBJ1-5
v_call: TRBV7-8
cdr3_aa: CASSLGLISNQPQHF
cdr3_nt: TGTGCCAGCAGCTTAGGGTTGATAAGCAATCAGCCCCAGCATTTT

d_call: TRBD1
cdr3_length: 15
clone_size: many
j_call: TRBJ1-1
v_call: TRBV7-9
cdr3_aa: CASSALGQPNTEAFF
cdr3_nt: TGTGCCAGCAGCGCACTGGGACAGCCGAACACTGAAGCTTTCTTT

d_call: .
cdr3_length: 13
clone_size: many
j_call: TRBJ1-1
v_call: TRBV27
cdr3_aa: CASSLVGAGEAFF
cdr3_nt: TGTGCCAGCAGTTTAGTAGGCGCTGGTGAAGCTTTCTTT

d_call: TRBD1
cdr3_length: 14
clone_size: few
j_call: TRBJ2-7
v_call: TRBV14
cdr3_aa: CASSQRGRSYEQYF
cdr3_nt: TGTGCCAGCAGCCAAAGGGGGCGCTCCTACGAGCAGTACTTC

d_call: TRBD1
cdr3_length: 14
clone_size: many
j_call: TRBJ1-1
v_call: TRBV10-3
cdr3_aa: CATHSGTAYTEAFF
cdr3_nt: TGTGCCACACATTCCGGGACAGCTTACACTGAAGCTTTCTTT

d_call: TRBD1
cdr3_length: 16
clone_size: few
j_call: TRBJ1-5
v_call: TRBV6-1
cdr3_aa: CASSRAGQGGDQPQHF
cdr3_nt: TGTGCCAGCAGTCGAGCCGGACAGGGAGGGGATCAGCCCCAGCATTTT

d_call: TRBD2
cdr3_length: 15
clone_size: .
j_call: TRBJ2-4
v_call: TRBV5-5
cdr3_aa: CASSFSAGGENIQYF
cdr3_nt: TGTGCCAGCAGCTTTTCAGCGGGAGGGGAAAACATTCAGTACTTC

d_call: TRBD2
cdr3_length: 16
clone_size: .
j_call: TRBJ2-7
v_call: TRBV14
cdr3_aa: CASSQVAPGLAYEQYF
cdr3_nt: TGTGCCAGCAGCCAAGTTGCCCCGGGACTAGCCTACGAGCAGTACTTC

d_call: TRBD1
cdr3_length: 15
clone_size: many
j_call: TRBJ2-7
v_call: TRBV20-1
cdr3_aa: CSARDQAGGNYEQYF
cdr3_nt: TGCAGTGCTAGAGATCAAGCAGGGGGAAACTACGAGCAGTACTTC

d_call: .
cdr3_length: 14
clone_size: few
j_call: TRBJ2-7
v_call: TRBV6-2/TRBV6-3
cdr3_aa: CASSYITSTYEQYF
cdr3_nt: TGTGCCAGCAGTTACATTACTAGTACCTACGAGCAGTACTTC

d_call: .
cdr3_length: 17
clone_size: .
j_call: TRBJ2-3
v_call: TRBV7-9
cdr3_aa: CASSPGFRGRRTDTQYF
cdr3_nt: TGTGCCAGCAGCCCGGGGTTCCGAGGGAGGCGGACAGATACGCAGTATTTT

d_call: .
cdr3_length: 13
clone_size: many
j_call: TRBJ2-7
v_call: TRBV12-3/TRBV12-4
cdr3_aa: CASSSGPNYEQYF
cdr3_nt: TGTGCCAGCAGTTCCGGACCCAACTACGAGCAGTACTTC

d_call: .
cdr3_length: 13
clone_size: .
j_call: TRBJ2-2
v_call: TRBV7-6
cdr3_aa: CASSLEAPGELFF
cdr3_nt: TGTGCCAGCAGCCTCGAGGCTCCCGGGGAGCTGTTTTTT

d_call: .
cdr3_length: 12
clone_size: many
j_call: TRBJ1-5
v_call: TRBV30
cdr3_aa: CAWSRGSQPQHF
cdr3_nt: TGTGCCTGGAGCCGGGGCAGTCAGCCCCAGCATTTT

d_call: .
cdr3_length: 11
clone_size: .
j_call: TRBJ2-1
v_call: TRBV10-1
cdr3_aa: CASPSDNEQFF
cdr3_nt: TGCGCCAGCCCTAGCGACAATGAGCAGTTCTTC

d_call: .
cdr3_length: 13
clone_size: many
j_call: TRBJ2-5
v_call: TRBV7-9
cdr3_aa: CASSRDPWETQYF
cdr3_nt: TGTGCCAGCAGCCGGGATCCATGGGAGACCCAGTACTTC

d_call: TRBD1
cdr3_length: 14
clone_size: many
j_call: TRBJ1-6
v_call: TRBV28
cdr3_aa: CASSSGQYNSPLHF
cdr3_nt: TGTGCCAGCAGCTCGGGACAGTATAATTCACCCCTCCACTTT

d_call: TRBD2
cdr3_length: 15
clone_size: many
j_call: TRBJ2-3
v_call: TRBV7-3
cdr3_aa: CASSSTSGSGNTQYF
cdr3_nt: TGTGCCAGCAGCTCTACTAGCGGGAGTGGAAATACGCAGTATTTT

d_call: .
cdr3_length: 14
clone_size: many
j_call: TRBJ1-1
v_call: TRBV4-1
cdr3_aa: CASSLRGSQEWAFF
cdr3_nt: TGCGCCAGCAGCCTCCGAGGGAGCCAGGAATGGGCTTTCTTT

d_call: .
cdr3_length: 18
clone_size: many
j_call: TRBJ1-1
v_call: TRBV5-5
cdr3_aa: CASSLTPAGTLMNTEAFF
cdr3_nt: TGTGCCAGCAGCCTGACCCCGGCAGGCACATTAATGAACACTGAAGCTTTCTTT

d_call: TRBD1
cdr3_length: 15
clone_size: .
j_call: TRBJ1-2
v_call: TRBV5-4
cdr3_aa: CASSYTGGLGYGYTF
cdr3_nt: TGTGCCAGCAGCTATACAGGGGGTCTGGGCTATGGCTACACCTTC

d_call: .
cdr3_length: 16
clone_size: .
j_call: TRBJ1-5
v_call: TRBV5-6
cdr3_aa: CASSLLGEAGNQPQHF
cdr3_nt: TGTGCCAGCAGCTTGCTGGGGGAAGCGGGCAATCAGCCCCAGCATTTT

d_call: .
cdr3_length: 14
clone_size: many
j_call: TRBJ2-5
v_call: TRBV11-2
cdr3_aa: CASSLGTARGTQYF
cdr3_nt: TGTGCCAGCAGCTTAGGGACGGCCAGAGGGACCCAGTACTTC

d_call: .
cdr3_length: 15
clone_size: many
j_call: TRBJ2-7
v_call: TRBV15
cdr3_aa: CATSRGSGNTYEQYF
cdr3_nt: TGTGCCACCAGCAGAGGAAGCGGAAATACCTACGAGCAGTACTTC

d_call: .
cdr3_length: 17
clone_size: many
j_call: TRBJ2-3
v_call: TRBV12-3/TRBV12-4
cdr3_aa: CATQNGGWGAAGDTQYF
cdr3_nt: TGTGCCACCCAAAATGGGGGATGGGGGGCGGCGGGAGATACGCAGTATTTT

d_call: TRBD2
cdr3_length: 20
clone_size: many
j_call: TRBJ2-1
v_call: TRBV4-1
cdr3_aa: CASSQGYLGTSGSSYNEQFF
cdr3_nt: TGCGCCAGCAGCCAGGGATACCTGGGGACTAGCGGGAGCTCCTACAATGAGCAGTTCTTC

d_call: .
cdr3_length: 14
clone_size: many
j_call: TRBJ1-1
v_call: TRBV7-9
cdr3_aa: CASSLEIGGRSAFF
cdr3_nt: TGTGCCAGCAGCTTAGAAATAGGGGGTAGGTCCGCTTTCTTT

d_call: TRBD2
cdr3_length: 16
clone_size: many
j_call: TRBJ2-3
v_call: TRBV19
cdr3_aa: CASSLRLAGGTDTQYF
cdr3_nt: TGTGCCAGTAGTCTTCGACTAGCGGGGGGCACAGATACGCAGTATTTT

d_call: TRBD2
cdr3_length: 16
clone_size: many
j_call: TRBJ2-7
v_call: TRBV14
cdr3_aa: CASSQAAGGRGWEQYF
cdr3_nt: TGTGCCAGCAGCCAAGCTGCGGGAGGACGGGGTTGGGAGCAGTACTTC

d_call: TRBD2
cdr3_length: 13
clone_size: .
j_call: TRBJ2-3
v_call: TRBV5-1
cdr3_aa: CATAIGLASTQYF
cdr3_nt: TGCGCCACCGCGATTGGACTAGCGAGCACGCAGTATTTT

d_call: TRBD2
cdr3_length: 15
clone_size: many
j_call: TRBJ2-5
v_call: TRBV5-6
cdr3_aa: CASSLGRGVGETQYF
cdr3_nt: TGTGCCAGCAGCTTGGGGCGGGGGGTAGGTGAGACCCAGTACTTC

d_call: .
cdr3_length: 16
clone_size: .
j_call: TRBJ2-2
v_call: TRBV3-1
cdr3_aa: CASSQEGLARTGELFF
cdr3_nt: TGTGCCAGCAGCCAAGAGGGTCTAGCGAGAACCGGGGAGCTGTTTTTT

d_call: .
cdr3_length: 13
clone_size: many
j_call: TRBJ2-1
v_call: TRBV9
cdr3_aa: CASSVETGNEQFF
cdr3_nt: TGTGCCAGCAGCGTAGAGACGGGCAATGAGCAGTTCTTC

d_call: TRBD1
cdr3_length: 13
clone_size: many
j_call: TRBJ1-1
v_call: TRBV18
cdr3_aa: CASSWDRDTEAFF
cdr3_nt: TGTGCCAGCTCATGGGACAGGGACACTGAAGCTTTCTTT

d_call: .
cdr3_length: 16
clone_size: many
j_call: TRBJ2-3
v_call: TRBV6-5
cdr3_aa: CASSYRIPGSTDTQYF
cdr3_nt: TGTGCCAGCAGTTACAGGATACCAGGTTCCACAGATACGCAGTATTTT

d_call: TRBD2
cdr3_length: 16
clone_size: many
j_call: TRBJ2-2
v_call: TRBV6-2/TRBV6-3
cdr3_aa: CASRRGLAGVTGELFF
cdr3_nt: TGTGCCAGCAGGAGGGGACTAGCGGGCGTCACCGGGGAGCTGTTTTTT

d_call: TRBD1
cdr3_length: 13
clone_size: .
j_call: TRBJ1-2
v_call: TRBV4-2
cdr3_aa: CAISRGTGDGYTF
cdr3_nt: TGTGCCATCTCAAGAGGGACAGGGGATGGCTACACCTTC

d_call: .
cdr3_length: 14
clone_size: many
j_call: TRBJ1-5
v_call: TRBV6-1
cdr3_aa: CASSDPGGIQPQHF
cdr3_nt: TGTGCCAGCAGTGACCCAGGAGGGATTCAGCCCCAGCATTTT

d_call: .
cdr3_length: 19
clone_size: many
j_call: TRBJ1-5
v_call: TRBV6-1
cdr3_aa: CASSERFGGQSLVHQPQHF
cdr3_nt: TGTGCCAGCAGTGAAAGGTTCGGCGGACAGAGCCTGGTCCATCAGCCCCAGCATTTT

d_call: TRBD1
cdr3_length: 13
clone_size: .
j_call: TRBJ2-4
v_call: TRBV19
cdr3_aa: CASSATGQIVQYF
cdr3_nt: TGTGCCAGTAGTGCGACGGGACAGATCGTACAGTACTTC

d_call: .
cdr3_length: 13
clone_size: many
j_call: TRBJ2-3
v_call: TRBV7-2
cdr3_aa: CASNRDQRYTQYF
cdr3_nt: TGTGCCAGCAACCGCGATCAACGTTATACGCAGTATTTT

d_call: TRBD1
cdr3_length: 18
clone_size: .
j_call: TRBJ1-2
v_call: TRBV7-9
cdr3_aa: CASSILQGSGKANYGYTF
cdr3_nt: TGTGCCAGCAGCATACTACAGGGGTCTGGGAAAGCTAACTATGGCTACACCTTC

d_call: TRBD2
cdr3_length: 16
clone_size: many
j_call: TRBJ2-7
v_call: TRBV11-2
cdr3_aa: CASSLDGTSGYYEQYF
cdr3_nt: TGTGCCAGCAGCTTAGATGGGACTAGCGGCTACTACGAGCAGTACTTC